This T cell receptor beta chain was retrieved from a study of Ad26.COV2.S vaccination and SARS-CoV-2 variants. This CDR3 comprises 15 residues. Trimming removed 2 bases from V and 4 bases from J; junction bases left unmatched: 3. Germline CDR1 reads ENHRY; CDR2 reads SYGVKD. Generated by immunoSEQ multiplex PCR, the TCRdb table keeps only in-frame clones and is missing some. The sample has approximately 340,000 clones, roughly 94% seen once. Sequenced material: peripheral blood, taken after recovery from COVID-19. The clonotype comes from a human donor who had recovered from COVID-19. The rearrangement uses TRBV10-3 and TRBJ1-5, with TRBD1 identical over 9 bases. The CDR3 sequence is CAISEPGQGNQPQHF. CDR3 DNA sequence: TGTGCCATCAGTGAGCCGGGACAGGGAAATCAGCCCCAGCATTTT.